One and the same sample provided the 32 T cell receptor beta chains below, sequenced in a study of blood T cell repertoires in COVID-19. The method was immunoSEQ multiplex PCR; TCRdb's version includes in-frame clones alone and lacks a portion of them. This table holds approximately 240,000 clones, 70% to 85% found once. The sample comprised PBMCs or T cells enriched from blood (not recorded which). The receptors were sampled from a woman between 40 and 50 years old with acute COVID-19.

V usage is TRBV7-7 and J usage is TRBJ2-1; D is unclear. Germline V gene data show CDR1 as SSHAT and CDR2 as FNYEAQ (reference sequence). The length of the CDR3 is 15 residues. V was pared by 1 base and J by 4 bases, with 11 bases between. CDR3 amino acids: CASSLGISTYNEQFF. In DNA, the CDR3 is TGTGCCAGCAGCTTAGGTATTAGCACTTACAATGAGCAGTTCTTC.

The V gene is TRBV19, the J gene TRBJ1-1; 10 bases align to TRBD1. The CDR3 is 14 amino acids. The ends lost 3 bases at V and 11 bases at J; junction bases unmatched: 9. Germline V gene sequence: CDR1 LNHDA, CDR2 SQIVND (reference sequence). CDR3 in DNA: TGTGCCAGTAGTATGGGTATGACAGGGGGCGACGCTTTCTTT. This sequence encodes CASSMGMTGGDAFF.

This chain joins TRBV4-3 and TRBJ2-7; 9 bases match TRBD1. The CDR3 has 17 amino acids. Germline assignment: CDR1 LGHNA and CDR2 YSLEER. J was trimmed by 0 bases and V by 0 bases; bases with no gene match: 6. As DNA, the CDR3 is TGCGCCAGCAGCCAAGAGTTCGGGACAGGGCCCTCCTACGAGCAGTACTTC. Translated, it gives CASSQEFGTGPSYEQYF.

The CDR3 DNA sequence: TGTGCCAGCAGCCCCGTGGCGGCGAACTATGGCTACACCTTC. This translates into CASSPVAANYGYTF. The V gene is TRBV4-2, the J gene TRBJ1-2; D gene ambiguous. The CDR3 is made up of 14 amino acids. Germline lookup yields CDR1 LGHNA and CDR2 YNFKEQ. The ends were cut back, 4 bases at V and 2 bases at J, with 11 bases in the middle.

The chain joins TRBV3-1 (or the pseudogene TRBV3-2) to TRBJ1-4; unclear D gene. Between the trimmed V and J ends, which lost 4 bases and 7 bases, there was a span of 13 bases. Germline CDR1 LGHDT, CDR2 YNNKEL (reference sequence). CDR3 size: 14 residues. The CDR3 nucleotides are TGTGCCAGCAGCCCGGGGAGCCGGGGTGAAAAACTGTTTTTT. It codes for CASSPGSRGEKLFF.

The chain employs TRBV3-1 (or the pseudogene TRBV3-2) and TRBJ1-1, with D tentatively TRBD1 (6 bases). The germline gives CDR1 LGHDT, CDR2 YNNKEL (reference sequence). This CDR3 comprises 12 residues. Trimming cost V 2 bases and J 9 bases, with 10 bases left between them. CDR3 sequence reads: CASSQKRDKAFF. Written as DNA, the CDR3 is TGTGCCAGCAGCCAAAAAAGGGACAAAGCTTTCTTT.

The chain couples TRBV19 to TRBJ1-2; no reliable D call. Germline V gene lookup returns CDR1 LNHDA and CDR2 SQIVND (reference sequence). The CDR3 totals 14 residues. Trimming took off 4 bases at V and 4 bases at J, with 13 bases between the two ends. CDR3 in DNA: TGTGCCAGTAGTACTCGATTATCACTCTATGGCTACACCTTC. Protein sequence: CASSTRLSLYGYTF.

The V gene is TRBV11-2, the J gene TRBJ2-4; the D gene is possibly TRBD1 (6 bases). V was pared by 1 base and J by 1 base, with 11 bases between. The germline V gene has CDR1 SGHAT and CDR2 FQNNGV. There are 16 residues in the CDR3. Written as DNA, the CDR3 is TGTGCCAGCAGCTTAGCTCCAGGGGTCGCCAAAAACATTCAGTACTTC. Translated: CASSLAPGVAKNIQYF.

The gene calls are TRBV3-1 (or the pseudogene TRBV3-2) and TRBJ2-7; 8 bases agree with TRBD1. The V gene end was trimmed by 6 bases and the J gene end by 5 bases; junction bases not matched to a gene: 6. The CDR3 runs 13 residues. Germline lookup yields CDR1 LGHDT and CDR2 YNNKEL (reference sequence). CDR3 DNA: TGTGCCAGCAGACCCGGACAGGGCCACGAGCAGTACTTC. Its protein product is CASRPGQGHEQYF.

This chain links TRBV4-1 with TRBJ2-7; D is undetermined. The CDR3 runs to 13 residues. The ends were cut back, 0 bases at V and 3 bases at J, with 6 bases in the middle. CDR1 is MGHRA, CDR2 YSYEKL, per germline. CDR3 region: CASSQERSYEQYF. In DNA form, the CDR3 reads TGCGCCAGCAGCCAAGAGAGAAGCTACGAGCAGTACTTC.

This chain uses TRBV2 with TRBJ1-4, with 8 nucleotides matching TRBD1. This CDR3 contains 15 residues. CDR1 is SNHLY and CDR2 is FYNNEI in the germline V gene. V was clipped by 4 bases and J by 5 bases; unmatched bases: 6. The CDR3 DNA is TGTGCCAGCAGTGGCCCGACAGGGGAGAATGAAAAACTGTTTTTT. Translation gives CASSGPTGENEKLFF.

This clone was observed a few times. J is TRBJ2-7 and V is TRBV25-1; a possible D gene is TRBD2 (6 bases). Germline loops: CDR1 MGHDK, CDR2 SYGVNS. The CDR3 contains 14 residues. V was shortened by 6 bases and J by 0 bases, with 12 bases between the two germline ends. CDR3 sequence (DNA): TGTGCCAGCAGCCTCGCTAGCGACTCCTACGAGCAGTACTTC. Its protein product is CASSLASDSYEQYF.

V and J are TRBV29-1 and TRBJ1-2, with D unclear. The CDR3 sequence is 13 residues long. Trimming cost V 1 base and J 0 bases, with 6 bases left between them. Germline V gives CDR1 SQVTM, CDR2 ANQGSEA. The CDR3 protein is CSVEGGPNYGYTF. The CDR3 nucleotides read TGCAGCGTTGAAGGTGGCCCTAACTATGGCTACACCTTC.

The chain links TRBV30 to TRBJ2-2; 11 positions agree with TRBD2. The V gene's germline CDR1 is GTSNPN and CDR2 SVGIG (reference sequence). The CDR3 sequence is 12 residues long. J was trimmed by 9 bases and V by 4 bases; bases with no gene match: 1. The CDR3 DNA follows: TGTGCCTGGACTAGCGGGGGGAGGGAGCTGTTTTTT. It translates to CAWTSGGRELFF. The variable domain in full, completed from reference TRBV30 and TRBJ2-2, reads SQTIHQWPATLVQPVGSPLSLECTVEGTSNPNLYWYRQAAGRGLQLLFYSVGIGQISSEVPQNLSASRPQDRQFILSSKKLLLSDSGFYLCAWTSGGRELFFGEGSRLTVL.

The rearrangement links TRBV5-4 to TRBJ2-3; D is possibly TRBD2 (5 bases). V dropped 0 bases and J dropped 3 bases, with 8 bases sitting between them. CDR1 SGHNT and CDR2 YYREEE come from the germline V gene (reference sequence). This CDR3 is built from 14 residues. The CDR3: CASSLVPGTDTQYF. The CDR3 DNA reads as TGTGCCAGCAGCTTGGTTCCGGGGACAGATACGCAGTATTTT.

The chain combines TRBV28 with TRBJ2-1, with 8 bases matching TRBD2. Per germline, CDR1 MDHEN and CDR2 SYDVKM. The CDR3 is 14 residues long. V was clipped by 3 bases and J by 6 bases; unmatched bases: 4. CDR3 sequence: CASSFSAGGNEQFF. CDR3 bases: TGTGCCAGCAGTTTTTCCGCGGGAGGCAATGAGCAGTTCTTC.

The genes are TRBV2 and TRBJ2-2; 10 bases agree with TRBD2. V shed 6 bases and J 1 base; nucleotides not matched to a gene: 2. This CDR3 is 15 amino acids long. Germline lookup yields CDR1 SNHLY and CDR2 FYNNEI. The CDR3 sequence: CASRPSGGNTGELFF. CDR3 bases: TGTGCCAGCAGACCTAGCGGGGGGAACACCGGGGAGCTGTTTTTT.

The chain is built from TRBV2 and TRBJ1-2; perhaps TRBD1 as D (5 bases). The CDR3 length is 14 residues. Germline loops: CDR1 SNHLY, CDR2 FYNNEI. V was clipped by 0 bases and J by 8 bases, with 13 bases between them. CDR3 sequence: CASSEAEGTGGYTF. The CDR3 DNA reads TGTGCCAGCAGTGAAGCGGAGGGGACGGGGGGCTACACCTTC. The entire variable domain, with the rest obtained from reference TRBV2 and TRBJ1-2, is as follows: EPEVTQTPSHQVTQMGQEVILRCVPISNHLYFYWYRQILGQKVEFLVSFYNNEISEKSEIFDDQFSVERPDGSNFTLKIRSTKLEDSAMYFCASSEAEGTGGYTFGSGTRLTVV.

J is TRBJ1-1 and V is TRBV7-6; TRBD1 matches 9 bases. The CDR3 is made up of 15 amino acids. The junction had 8 bases not matched to a gene; V was cut back by 5 bases and J by 4 bases. Germline V gene sequence: CDR1 SGHVS, CDR2 FNYEAQ. The CDR3 sequence: CASSPPPTGGTEAFF. The CDR3 DNA follows: TGTGCCAGCAGCCCGCCCCCGACAGGGGGCACTGAAGCTTTCTTT.

The chain joins TRBV11-2 to TRBJ2-7; D is uncertain. Germline V CDR1 and CDR2: SGHAT, FQNNGV. The CDR3 covers 14 residues. Trimming removed 0 bases at V and 2 bases at J, with 8 bases between. DNA for the CDR3: TGTGCCAGCAGCTTAGATGTCAGAACCTACGAGCAGTACTTC. Translated: CASSLDVRTYEQYF.

This clone was recorded once. The V gene is TRBV30, the J gene TRBJ1-4, with D possibly TRBD1 on 5 matching bases. V lost 0 bases and J lost 5, with 13 bases in between. The CDR3 runs to 15 residues. Germline values: CDR1 GTSNPN, CDR2 SVGIG (reference sequence). The CDR3 here is CAWSVTGAPNEKLFF. Written as DNA, the CDR3 is TGTGCCTGGAGTGTAACTGGGGCCCCCAATGAAAAACTGTTTTTT.

This clone was counted between two and nine times. The rearrangement joins TRBV28 to TRBJ2-7, with TRBD2 matching 9 bases. Germline V gene data show CDR1 as MDHEN and CDR2 as SYDVKM. V lost 3 bases to trimming and J lost 0 bases; unmatched junction nucleotides: 6. CDR3 length: 16 amino acids. This CDR3 reads CASSFTLAGLSYEQYF. In DNA form, the CDR3 reads TGTGCCAGCAGTTTTACCCTAGCGGGACTCTCCTACGAGCAGTACTTC.

The chain combines TRBV24-1 with TRBJ2-1; 11 bases agree with TRBD2. The CDR3 runs to 17 residues. Germline CDR1 KGHDR, CDR2 SFDVKD. Germline trimming cut 5 bases from V and 7 bases from J; bases unmatched to any gene: 12. DNA of the CDR3: TGTGCCACCAGTGGCGGGACTAGCGGAAAAATAGGGAATGAGCAGTTCTTC. It specifies CATSGGTSGKIGNEQFF.

The chain employs TRBV24-1 and TRBJ2-3; the match to TRBD2 covers 10 bases. The CDR3 is made up of 17 amino acids. Per the germline V gene, CDR1 is KGHDR and CDR2 is SFDVKD. V shed 1 base, J shed 1 base, and the junction held 4 bases outside the gene matches. CDR3 amino acids: CATSDLNSGRGTDTQYF. In DNA form, the CDR3 reads TGTGCCACCAGTGATTTAAACAGCGGGAGGGGCACAGATACGCAGTATTTT.

This clone was picked up a small number of times. The chain links TRBV2 to TRBJ1-2; 8 bases map to TRBD1. Germline V CDR1 and CDR2: SNHLY, FYNNEI. The CDR3 covers 12 residues. The CDR3 loop reads CSQITGGYGYTF. The CDR3 DNA sequence: TGTTCCCAGATTACAGGGGGCTATGGCTACACCTTC.

Note on this clone: A read error may be the cause here, since a much bigger clone is one base away. The sample contains more than one DNA sequence encoding this CDR3. The chain carries TRBV6-4 and TRBJ2-3; 12 bases fit TRBD2. V dropped 0 bases and J dropped 4; count of bases not matched to a gene: 2. The CDR3 is 16 amino acids. Germline assignment: CDR1 MRHNA and CDR2 SNTAGT. CDR3 coding DNA: TGTGCCAGCAGTGACTCGACTAGCGGGGGTGCAGATACGCAGTATTTT. It is translated as CASSDSTSGGADTQYF.

The rearrangement uses TRBV6-5 and TRBJ2-7, with D perhaps matching TRBD2 (6 bases). The CDR3 extends over 14 amino acids. Germline loops: CDR1 MNHEY, CDR2 SVGAGI. Trimming stripped 8 bases from V and 0 bases from J, with 14 bases between. The CDR3 sequence is CASGRTSISYEQYF. CDR3 sequence (DNA): TGTGCCAGCGGGAGGACTTCCATCTCCTACGAGCAGTACTTC.

CDR3 DNA sequence: TGTGCCAGCAGTCCGCGGGACACTGAAGCTTTCTTT. Its protein is CASSPRDTEAFF. The V gene is TRBV2, the J gene TRBJ1-1; D gene uncertain. Germline values: CDR1 SNHLY, CDR2 FYNNEI. The CDR3 has 12 amino acids. Trimming removed 5 bases from V and 3 bases from J, with 7 bases in between.

The genes are TRBV27 and TRBJ1-2, with D possibly matching TRBD1 (5 bases). V was pared by 6 bases and J by 4 bases, with 12 bases between. There are 13 residues in the CDR3. The V gene's germline CDR1 is MNHEY and CDR2 SMNVEV (reference sequence). The CDR3 loop reads CASSHQGSYGYTF. The CDR3 nucleotides read TGTGCCAGCAGCCACCAGGGAAGCTATGGCTACACCTTC.

This clone was observed many times. This chain links TRBV7-8 with TRBJ2-5; D gene unclear. Per germline, CDR1 SGHVS and CDR2 FQNEAQ. Trimming pared 1 base from V and 2 bases from J, leaving 11 bases between. The CDR3 consists of 15 residues. CDR3 nucleotide sequence: TGTGCCAGCAGCTTAGTGCAGGTCCGGCAAGAGACCCAGTACTTC. This gives the protein CASSLVQVRQETQYF.

V gene TRBV5-5 combines with J gene TRBJ2-1; 7 bases are a match to TRBD2. The V gene end was trimmed by 2 bases and the J gene end by 4 bases; junction bases not matched to a gene: 6. The CDR3 consists of 15 residues. CDR1 and CDR2 (germline): SGHKS, YYEKEE (reference sequence). CDR3 region: CASSFAGEPYNEQFF. CDR3 nucleotides: TGTGCCAGCAGCTTCGCGGGGGAACCTTACAATGAGCAGTTCTTC. The complete variable domain, with remaining parts taken from reference TRBV5-5 and TRBJ2-1, reads DAGVTQSPTHLIKTRGQQVTLRCSPISGHKSVSWYQQVLGQGPQFIFQYYEKEERGRGNFPDRFSARQFPNYSSELNVNALLLGDSALYLCASSFAGEPYNEQFFGPGTRLTVL.

The chain couples TRBV7-3 to TRBJ2-3; D is perhaps TRBD2 (7 bases). Trimming cost V 4 bases and J 0 bases, with 20 bases left between them. This CDR3 is built from 18 residues. Germline assignment: CDR1 SGHTA and CDR2 FQGTGA. The CDR3 nucleotides read TGTGCCAGCAGCTCAATGATTTTTGCGGGGGCTAGCACAGATACGCAGTATTTT. Protein: CASSSMIFAGASTDTQYF.